The subject of this entry is one T cell receptor beta chain. What it recognizes is unknown. A second PCR of 7 to 11 cycles used a sample-barcoded 5' primer and a J-beta primer mix. Each CDR3 protein is one row after TCRdb ran MiXCR on the 5' RACE reads. The table has approximately 780,000 distinct CDR3 sequences, roughly 24% seen once. This CDR3 spans 15 amino acids. CDR1 is LGHNT, CDR2 FRNRAP, per germline. Trimming cost V 3 bases and J 1 base, with 12 bases left between them. The data stem from a study of blood T cells in healthy people across ages. Study results and caveats: Roughly linearly, TCR beta diversity per million T cells fell as age increased.

Peripheral blood, about 10 milliliters per donor, was collected. These same data were also listed under a study on T cells of mothers and their children. That work states: The donor cohort consisted of a few healthy Caucasian mothers and their six children.

The receptor was isolated from a boy aged 10-17 years in good health. The sequencing sample was made of blood. The chain has TRBV12-5 and TRBJ2-5, with D maybe TRBD2 (5 bases). CDR3 in amino acids: CASGFHGEFQETQYF. CDR3 bases: TGTGCTAGTGGTTTCCACGGGGAATTCCAAGAGACCCAGTACTTC.